The TCR beta chain described here comes from a study of shared clonotypes between healthy human individuals. Study conclusions and caveats: It was the non-shared clonotypes that had lower generation probabilities than clonotypes shared by all four donors. Donor scarcity curtailed the genetic and exposure-history diversity represented herein.

Sequencing used immunoSEQ multiplex PCR; TCRdb keeps in-frame clones, though not all of them. The sample records roughly 2.2 million clones, approximately 93% being singletons. Germline loops: CDR1 MNHEY, CDR2 SMNVEV (reference sequence). Between the trimmed V and J ends, which lost 5 bases and 1 base, there was a span of 12 bases. CDR3 length: 14 amino acids. With respect to this clone: Antigen: not known.

The chain recombines TRBV27 with TRBJ2-7; D uncertain. This clonotype was sampled from a man younger than 35 in good health. Some clones in this sample may be carry-over from other donors' samples. Sequenced material: naive CD4+ T cells from PBMCs. The subset: CD45RA+ positively selected. For the CDR3, the DNA is TGTGCCAGCAGTCCATGGGAAGGGTCCTACGAGCAGTACTTC. Protein sequence: CASSPWEGSYEQYF.